This paragraph covers one TCR beta chain sequence. The data were taken from a study of regulatory T cells in long-lasting Graves disease. Study at large: Antithyroid drug intake by newly diagnosed Graves' patients had lasted under 3 months.

Arm-PCR of CDR3 regions and iRepertoire HTBI primers were the basis on which TCR beta libraries were built. MiXCR, run by TCRdb on the multiplex PCR reads, gives a single entry per CDR3 protein. The sample holds about 210,000 distinct CDR3 sequences, about 19% seen once. V shed 7 bases, J shed 4 bases, and the junction held 9 bases outside the gene matches. The germline V gene has CDR1 SNHLY and CDR2 FYNNEI. There are 15 residues in the CDR3. Sample time point: newly diagnosed GD, antithyroid drugs for less than 3 months. There was RNA extracted from PBMCs, and the TCR library was made from it. These data were also filed under a second study, of T cells in Graves' hyperthyroidism and ophthalmopathy. That paper adds: Newly diagnosed patients aged 18 to 65 had hyperthyroidism of under 2 months' duration.

The clonotype originates from a woman younger than 45 with Graves disease. The specimen was peripheral blood mononuclear cells (PBMCs), collected at new diagnosis, from a patient treated with antithyroid drugs. The gene calls are TRBV2 and TRBJ2-3; 9 positions match TRBD2. The CDR3 sequence is CASIQTSGRPDTQYF. DNA for the CDR3: TGTGCCAGCATTCAGACTAGCGGTAGACCAGATACGCAGTATTTT.